This T cell receptor (beta chain) was captured by sequencing in a study of cytomegalovirus exposure and HLA in healthy donors. Data came from immunoSEQ multiplex PCR; TCRdb stores just in-frame clones and leaves some out. The sample has about 110,000 clones, approximately 96% seen once. Germline loops: CDR1 SGDLS, CDR2 YYNGEE. With 3 bases clipped from V and 1 base from J, the junction kept 1 base outside the gene matches. The CDR3 runs 15 residues. The TCR sequence derives from a woman younger than 30 in good health and CMV-seronegative. Sample: PBMCs. The chain recombines TRBV9 with TRBJ2-1; TRBD2 matches at 10 bases. In DNA form, the CDR3 reads TGTGCCAGCAGCGATAGCGGGGGGTCCTACAATGAGCAGTTCTTC. Translating gives CASSDSGGSYNEQFF.